The 26 T cell receptor beta chains below all came from one sample that was sequenced in a study of T cells in Graves' hyperthyroidism and ophthalmopathy. Amplification of TCR beta CDR3 regions was performed using RNA transcripts as template. The HTBI primer set served for first-round RT-PCR of the TCR CDR3. Each CDR3 protein gets one entry after TCRdb re-called the multiplex PCR reads with MiXCR. The sample records 560,000 or so distinct CDR3 sequences, 15% to 20% being singletons. The specimen sequenced was blood. The receptors derive from a middle-aged man with Graves' ophthalmopathy.

The table lists this clonotype with many counts. The chain recombines TRBV5-1 with TRBJ2-3; 9 nucleotides align to TRBD2. The trim removed 0 bases at V and 5 bases at J, leaving 4 bases unmatched. The germline V gene has CDR1 SGHRS and CDR2 YFSETQ. The CDR3 extends over 15 amino acids. The CDR3 nucleotides read TGCGCCAGCAGCTTGGCGCGGGGGGGCGTAGATACGCAGTATTTT. This sequence encodes CASSLARGGVDTQYF.

This clonotype has ten or more counts. This chain uses TRBV12-3 or TRBV12-4 with TRBJ2-1; 7 nucleotides line up with TRBD2. The J segment lost 7 bases and the V segment lost 6 bases, leaving 9 bases of the junction unmatched. This CDR3 region has 14 residues. The CDR3 region has the DNA TGTGCCAGCAGCCCCGGACTAGGTGGGAATGAGCAGTTCTTC. Translation gives CASSPGLGGNEQFF.

This clonotype was found many times. This chain joins TRBV3-1 and TRBJ1-2, with D perhaps TRBD1 (5 bases). Germline V gene sequence: CDR1 LGHDT, CDR2 YNNKEL (reference sequence). The CDR3 runs 15 residues. V was pared by 6 bases and J by 1 base, with 15 bases between. In nucleotides, the CDR3 is TGTGCCAGCAGGGATGGGACCGCTGTTAACTATGGCTACACCTTC. As protein: CASRDGTAVNYGYTF.

This clonotype was seen many times. The chain combines TRBV12-3 or TRBV12-4 with TRBJ2-1; D is unclear. The CDR3 has 15 amino acids. Trimming cost V 7 bases and J 10 bases, with 23 bases left between them. CDR3: CASILTGVVMKEQFF. The CDR3 DNA is TGTGCCAGCATCCTCACCGGCGTAGTGATGAAGGAGCAGTTCTTC.

This clonotype was observed many times. The rearrangement joins TRBV7-2 to TRBJ2-3; TRBD2 matches 11 bases. CDR3 length equals 16 residues. Germline lookup yields CDR1 SGHTA and CDR2 FQGNSA. The V and J ends lost 1 base and 4 bases, in that order; junction bases with no gene match: 4. As DNA, the CDR3 is TGTGCCAGCAGCTTAGTACTAGCGGGAGTCCCAGATACGCAGTATTTT. It translates to CASSLVLAGVPDTQYF.

This clonotype was seen a handful of times. V is TRBV5-4 and J is TRBJ2-7; 10 positions agree with TRBD2. CDR1 is SGHNT, CDR2 YYREEE, per germline (reference sequence). Germline trimming cut 3 bases from V and 2 bases from J; bases unmatched to any gene: 5. The CDR3 totals 15 residues. The CDR3: CASSYGLAAPYEQYF. CDR3 nucleotide sequence: TGTGCCAGCAGCTACGGACTAGCGGCTCCCTACGAGCAGTACTTC. The full variable domain, its missing parts supplied by reference TRBV5-4 and TRBJ2-7, is ETGVTQSPTHLIKTRGQQVTLRCSSQSGHNTVSWYQQALGQGPQFIFQYYREEENGRGNFPPRFSGLQFPNYSSELNVNALELDDSALYLCASSYGLAAPYEQYFGPGTRLTVT.

The chain is built from TRBV6-2 or TRBV6-3 and TRBJ2-1; TRBD2 aligns across 7 bases. CDR1 MNHEY and CDR2 SVGEGT come from the germline V gene. Trimming at V came to 0 bases and at J to 2 bases, leaving 13 bases not matched to a gene. The CDR3 extends over 19 amino acids. The CDR3, as DNA: TGTGCCAGCAGTTACTCGGTGGGGAGGGGTGGACTTACCTACAATGAGCAGTTCTTC. Protein: CASSYSVGRGGLTYNEQFF.

About this clonotype: Mismatch with germline at one junction end may stem from a read error. The chain is built from TRBV6-1 and TRBJ2-2, with TRBD2 matching 9 bases. This CDR3 region has 16 residues. Germline CDR1 and CDR2: MNHNS and SASEGT. The CDR3 DNA reads TGTGCCTCAACACGGGTGGGACTAGCTCCCACCGGGGAGCTGCTTTTT. This translates into CASTRVGLAPTGELLF.

Ten or more counts support this clonotype. The V gene is TRBV18, the J gene TRBJ2-5; 14 nucleotides match TRBD2. V trimming: 5 bases; J trimming: 4 bases; junction bases outside the gene matches: 3. CDR3 length: 15 residues. Germline CDR1 reads KGHSH; CDR2 reads LQKENI. CDR3 DNA sequence: TGTGCCAGCTCATGGACTAGCGGGAGGATAGAGACCCAGTACTTC. Amino acids: CASSWTSGRIETQYF.

The chain carries TRBV20-1 and TRBJ2-5, with D perhaps TRBD1 (5 bases). This CDR3 region has 16 residues. V dropped 1 base and J dropped 9 bases, with 24 bases sitting between them. Germline V gene lookup returns CDR1 DFQATT and CDR2 SNEGSKA (reference sequence). CDR3 sequence: CSARGMDGPRKGAQYF. DNA of the CDR3: TGCAGTGCTAGAGGAATGGACGGTCCCCGAAAAGGGGCCCAGTACTTC.

This clonotype was counted many times. The chain recombines TRBV6-1 with TRBJ2-1; 8 nucleotides match TRBD2. The length of the CDR3 is 14 residues. V dropped 5 bases and J dropped 4; count of bases not matched to a gene: 4. The germline CDR1 and CDR2 sequences are MNHNS and SASEGT. CDR3 bases: TGTGCCAGCAGTCTCCAGCGGGAGTACAATGAGCAGTTCTTC. It encodes CASSLQREYNEQFF.

Ten or more counts support this clonotype. The chain is built from TRBV7-2 and TRBJ2-7, with TRBD2 matching 12 bases. The germline V gene has CDR1 SGHTA and CDR2 FQGNSA. This CDR3 region has 18 residues. The ends lost 1 base at V and 0 bases at J; junction bases unmatched: 7. The CDR3 loop reads CASSLVGTSGWASYEQYF. DNA of the CDR3: TGTGCCAGCAGCTTAGTAGGGACTAGCGGGTGGGCCTCCTACGAGCAGTACTTC.

This clonotype was observed a handful of times. This chain joins TRBV6-1 and TRBJ1-6, with D tentatively TRBD1 (6 bases). The length of the CDR3 is 13 residues. Germline V gene lookup returns CDR1 MNHNS and CDR2 SASEGT. The ends were cut back, 4 bases at V and 13 bases at J, with 14 bases in the middle. The CDR3 region has the DNA TGTGCCAGCAGTGGGGCAGGGGACCCCCCCCTCCACTTT. As protein: CASSGAGDPPLHF.

The V call is TRBV19, the J call TRBJ2-7, with unresolved D. The germline V gene encodes CDR1 LNHDA and CDR2 SQIVND (reference sequence). This CDR3 has 13 amino acids. Trimming shortened V by 3 bases and J by 6 bases, and 12 bases separated the two germline ends. The CDR3 DNA reads as TGTGCCAGTAGTATCTCCAGGCTCGGCGAGCAGTACTTC. It translates to CASSISRLGEQYF.

This rearrangement joins TRBV7-8 to TRBJ2-3; a weak D match, TRBD1 (6 bases). Looked up from germline, CDR1 is SGHVS and CDR2 is FQNEAQ. V lost 0 bases to trimming and J lost 1 base, with 20 bases between them. The length of the CDR3 is 19 residues. The CDR3 region is CASSLASFPTGLGTDTQYF. The CDR3 bases are TGTGCCAGCAGCTTAGCGAGTTTCCCAACAGGGTTGGGCACAGATACGCAGTATTTT.

The chain joins TRBV7-9 to TRBJ1-4; no clear D. CDR1 is SEHNR, CDR2 FQNEAQ, per germline (reference sequence). This CDR3 has 16 residues. Trimming cost V 0 bases and J 5 bases, with 13 bases left between them. CDR3 residues: CASSLAPRASNEKLFF. CDR3 DNA: TGTGCCAGCAGCTTAGCCCCACGGGCCTCCAATGAAAAACTGTTTTTT.

This clonotype was counted between two and nine times. This sequence joins TRBV19 and TRBJ2-2, with 12 bases identical to TRBD2. V shed 1 base, J shed 1 base, and the junction held 4 bases outside the gene matches. The germline V gene has CDR1 LNHDA and CDR2 SQIVND (reference sequence). The CDR3 runs to 18 residues. The CDR3 nucleotides read TGTGCCAGTAGTATAGGACTAGCGGGGGCTATGAACACCGGGGAGCTGTTTTTT. As protein: CASSIGLAGAMNTGELFF.

The sample holds a few counts of this clonotype. The chain recombines TRBV30 with TRBJ2-3, with no clear D. The germline V gene has CDR1 GTSNPN and CDR2 SVGIG (reference sequence). The germline V and J ends were trimmed by 0 bases and 6 bases, with 16 bases remaining between them. The CDR3 length is 15 residues. The CDR3 sequence: CAWSVGSGVGDTQYF. The CDR3, as DNA: TGTGCCTGGAGTGTCGGTTCTGGGGTGGGGGATACGCAGTATTTT.

The chain has TRBV25-1 and TRBJ2-1, with 8 bases fitting TRBD1. The V gene's germline CDR1 is MGHDK and CDR2 SYGVNS. This CDR3 is built from 13 residues. The V segment lost 5 bases and the J segment 8 bases; nucleotides outside the gene matches: 5. CDR3 DNA: TGTGCCAGCAGTAGGACAGGGTACCATGAGCAGTTCTTC. The encoded protein is CASSRTGYHEQFF. Together with reference TRBV25-1 and TRBJ2-1, the CDR3 gives the full variable domain: EADIYQTPRYLVIGTGKKITLECSQTMGHDKMYWYQQDPGMELHLIHYSYGVNSTEKGDLSSESTVSRIRTEHFPLTLESARPSHTSQYLCASSRTGYHEQFFGPGTRLTVL.

This clonotype was counted at least ten times. This rearrangement joins TRBV20-1 to TRBJ2-7; D is ambiguous. V shed 4 bases and J shed 6 bases, with 16 bases lying between them. This CDR3 region has 13 residues. Germline CDR1 and CDR2: DFQATT and SNEGSKA (reference sequence). CDR3 amino acids: CSAMQAGSGEQYF. The CDR3 nucleotides read TGCAGTGCTATGCAGGCTGGATCTGGCGAGCAGTACTTC.

The J gene is TRBJ1-2, the V gene TRBV19, with D hard to call. The CDR3 is 12 residues long. The V gene lost 3 bases and the J gene lost 4 bases, with 6 bases spanning the gap. CDR1 LNHDA and CDR2 SQIVND come from the germline V gene (reference sequence). The CDR3, as DNA: TGTGCCAGTAGTATGAGGAGCTATGGCTACACCTTC. Its translation is CASSMRSYGYTF.

This clonotype was observed a few times. The chain combines TRBV19 with TRBJ2-1; 11 nucleotides line up with TRBD2. Germline CDR1 is LNHDA and CDR2 is SQIVND (reference sequence). The CDR3 extends over 15 amino acids. The V and J ends lost 5 bases and 3 bases, in that order; junction bases with no gene match: 3. CDR3 sequence (DNA): TGTGCCAGTAGTCGAACTAGCGGGGGCTACAATGAGCAGTTCTTC. Amino acid sequence: CASSRTSGGYNEQFF. Supplemented by reference TRBV19 and TRBJ2-1, the full variable domain reads DGGITQSPKYLFRKEGQNVTLSCEQNLNHDAMYWYRQDPGQGLRLIYYSQIVNDFQKGDIAEGYSVSREKKESFPLTVTSAQKNPTAFYLCASSRTSGGYNEQFFGPGTRLTVL.

The chain employs TRBV5-7 and TRBJ1-2; D gene unclear. TRBV5-7 is assigned to the ORF class and has an uncertain function. The CDR3 sequence is 17 residues long. Trimming removed 0 bases from V and 7 bases from J, with 22 bases in between. The CDR3 sequence is CASSLGVCCVGGVGYTF. As DNA, the CDR3 is TGTGCCAGCAGCTTGGGGGTTTGTTGCGTGGGAGGAGTTGGCTACACCTTC.

The chain carries TRBV6-2 or TRBV6-3 and TRBJ1-1; D might be TRBD1 (5 bases). CDR3 size: 18 residues. From germline, CDR1 is MNHEY and CDR2 SVGEGT. The V end was cut by 0 bases, the J end by 11 bases, with 28 bases between. This chain's CDR3 is CASSYSRPGTPQAPKAFF. CDR3 bases: TGTGCCAGCAGTTACTCGAGACCGGGAACCCCACAGGCGCCGAAGGCTTTCTTT.

This clonotype was seen only a few times. The chain couples TRBV18 to TRBJ1-4; D perhaps matches TRBD1 (5 bases). Germline V gene lookup returns CDR1 KGHSH and CDR2 LQKENI. V dropped 6 bases and J dropped 4 bases, with 18 bases sitting between them. The CDR3 is made up of 16 amino acids. The CDR3 coding sequence is TGTGCCAGCTCCCTTCCGAGGGCAGGGCTTAATGAAAAACTGTTTTTT. Its translation: CASSLPRAGLNEKLFF.

About this clonotype itself: Given a much more abundant clone one base away, this may be a read error. This chain joins TRBV5-1 and TRBJ2-2, with 10 bases identical to TRBD2. The CDR3 is 15 residues long. Germline lookup yields CDR1 SGHRS and CDR2 YFSETQ. CDR3 DNA sequence: TGCGCCAGCAGCCTCGGACTAGCGGCCACCGGGGAGCTGTCTTTT. Translating it yields CASSLGLAATGELSF.